The sequence of this T cell receptor (beta chain) was determined in a study of T cells in Graves' hyperthyroidism and ophthalmopathy. V was shortened by 4 bases and J by 4 bases, with 10 bases between the two germline ends. The CDR3 spans 13 residues. In germline, CDR1 is SGHTA, CDR2 FQGTGA. Amplified TCR beta CDR3 regions came from RNA transcripts. HTBI primers drove first-round RT-PCR of the TCR CDR3. TCRdb redid the calling of the multiplex PCR reads with MiXCR, one entry per CDR3 protein. Found here are fewer than 650,000 distinct CDR3 sequences, approximately 14% of them singletons; the top ten hold 6.5% to 9%. The sample holds many counts of this clonotype.

This clonotype was sampled from a woman between 18 and 30 years old with Graves' ophthalmopathy. The chain carries TRBV7-3 and TRBJ1-2; possible D gene TRBD1, 5 bases. The sample comprised blood. For the CDR3, the DNA is TGTGCCAGCAGCTCGGGACGTTCCTATGGCTACACCTTC. It specifies CASSSGRSYGYTF.